A single sample gave rise to the 2 T cell receptor beta chains below, sequenced in a study of blood T cells in healthy people across ages. With a J-beta primer mix and a sample-barcoded 5' primer, a second PCR ran about 7 to 11 cycles. TCRdb re-called the 5' RACE reads through MiXCR, storing one row per CDR3 protein. The sample shows around 1,500,000 distinct CDR3 sequences, around 42% of them seen only once. The specimen was blood. The receptors come from a woman aged 18-29 years in good health.

The chain couples TRBV10-3 to TRBJ2-3; 7 bases are a match to TRBD1. J gave up 6 bases and V 7 bases, and 10 bases lay outside the gene matches. Germline V gene sequence: CDR1 ENHRY, CDR2 SYGVKD. This CDR3 spans 14 amino acids. For the CDR3, the DNA is TGTGCCATCATGCCGGGACAGTCAAGGGATACGCAGTATTTT. Protein sequence: CAIMPGQSRDTQYF.

In its sample, this clonotype was seen a few times. The rearrangement uses TRBV7-9 and TRBJ2-4; 8 bases are a match to TRBD1. There are 17 residues in the CDR3. In germline, CDR1 is SEHNR, CDR2 FQNEAQ (reference sequence). V shed 4 bases, J shed 0 bases, and the junction held 8 bases outside the gene matches. As DNA, the CDR3 is TGTGCCAGCAGCTCCCCCGGACAGGGTCTAGCCAAAAACATTCAGTACTTC. This codes for CASSSPGQGLAKNIQYF. The full variable domain, completed using reference TRBV7-9 and TRBJ2-4, is DTGVSQNPRHKITKRGQNVTFRCDPISEHNRLYWYRQTLGQGPEFLTYFQNEAQLEKSRLLSDRFSAERPKGSFSTLEIQRTEQGDSAMYLCASSSPGQGLAKNIQYFGAGTRLSVL.